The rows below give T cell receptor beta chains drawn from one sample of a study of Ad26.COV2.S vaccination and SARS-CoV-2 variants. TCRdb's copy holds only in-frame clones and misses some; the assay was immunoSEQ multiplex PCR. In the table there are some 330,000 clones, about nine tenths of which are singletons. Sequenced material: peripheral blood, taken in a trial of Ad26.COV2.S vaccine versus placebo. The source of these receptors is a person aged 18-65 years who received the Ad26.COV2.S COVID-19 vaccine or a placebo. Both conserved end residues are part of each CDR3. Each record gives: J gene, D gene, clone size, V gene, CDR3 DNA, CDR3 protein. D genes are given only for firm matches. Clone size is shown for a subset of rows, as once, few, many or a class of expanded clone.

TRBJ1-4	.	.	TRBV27	TGTGCCAGCAGGGGGACTGCAACTAATGAAAAACTGTTTTTT	CASRGTATNEKLFF
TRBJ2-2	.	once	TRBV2	TGTGCCAGCAGCTATACACCGGCCGGGGAGCTGTTTTTT	CASSYTPAGELFF
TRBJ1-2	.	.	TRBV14	TGTGCCAGCAGCCAAGAGACCCACAGGGCGGTTCAAGCGGGCTACACCTTC	CASSQETHRAVQAGYTF
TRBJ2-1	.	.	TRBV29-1	TGCAGCGTTGGCGGGGTCTCCTACAATGAGCAGTTCTTC	CSVGGVSYNEQFF
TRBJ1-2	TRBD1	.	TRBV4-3	TGCGCCAGCAGCCGTTCGACAGGGTCCTACCTCCCTTATGGCTACACCTTC	CASSRSTGSYLPYGYTF
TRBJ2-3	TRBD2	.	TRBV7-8	TGTGCCAGCAGCGATCGACTAGCCGGGGGTACAGATACGCAGTATTTT	CASSDRLAGGTDTQYF
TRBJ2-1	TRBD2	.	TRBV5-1	TGCGCCAGCGGACTAGCCTCCTACAATGAGCAGTTCTTC	CASGLASYNEQFF
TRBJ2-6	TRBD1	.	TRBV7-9	TGTGCCAGCAGCTTAGCGGTGGTACAGGGGGTATTTGGGGCCAACGTCCTGACTTTC	CASSLAVVQGVFGANVLTF
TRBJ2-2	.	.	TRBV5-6	TGTGCCAGCAGCCAGGGCCTGAGGGCAGACAACACCGGGGAGCTGTTTTTT	CASSQGLRADNTGELFF
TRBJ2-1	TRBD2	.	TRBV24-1	TGTGCCACCAGCACTAGTACCGGGGGGGCCTACAATGAGCAGTTCTTC	CATSTSTGGAYNEQFF
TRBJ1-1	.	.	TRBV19	TGTGCCAGTAGTATTAACCCAGGGCTGAACACTGAAGCTTTCTTT	CASSINPGLNTEAFF
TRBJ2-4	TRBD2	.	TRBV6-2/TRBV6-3	TGTGCCAGCAGTTACCCCCCAACTAGCGGTGCCAAAAACATTCAGTACTTC	CASSYPPTSGAKNIQYF
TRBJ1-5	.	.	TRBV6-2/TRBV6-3	TGTGCCAGCAGTCGGAGGCACAGTAACCATCAGCCCCAGCATTTT	CASSRRHSNHQPQHF
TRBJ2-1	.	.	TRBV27	TGTGCCAGCAGGGACAGCGGGTACAATGAGCAGTTCTTC	CASRDSGYNEQFF
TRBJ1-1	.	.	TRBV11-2	TGTGCCAGCAGCCTCACTGTGAACACTGAAGCTTTCTTT	CASSLTVNTEAFF
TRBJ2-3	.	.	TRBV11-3	TGTGCCAGCAGCTTAGGCAGCCAGGTCTCGTACACAGATACGCAGTATTTT	CASSLGSQVSYTDTQYF
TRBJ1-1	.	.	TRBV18	TGTGCCAGCTCACCTCCAAACCGGGCTACTGTAACAATGAACACTGAAGCTTTCTTT	CASSPPNRATVTMNTEAFF
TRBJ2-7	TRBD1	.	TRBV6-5	TGTGCCAGCAGTTGGGGAGACAGGGCTAGCGAGCAGTACTTC	CASSWGDRASEQYF
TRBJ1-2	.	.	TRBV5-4	TGTGCCAGCAGCTTGTTAGGGGCAGCACTCTATGGCTACACCTTC	CASSLLGAALYGYTF
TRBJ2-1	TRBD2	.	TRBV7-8	TGTGCCAGCAGCTTAGCTGGCGGGGGGGCCAATGAGCAGTTCTTC	CASSLAGGGANEQFF
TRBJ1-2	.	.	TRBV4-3	TGCGCCAGCAGCCACGCCATAGACGGAAACCCAACTTTTGGCTACACCTTC	CASSHAIDGNPTFGYTF
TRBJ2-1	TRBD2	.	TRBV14	TGTGCCAGCAGCCAAGTCCTCCGCGGGAGCTACAATGAGCAGTTCTTC	CASSQVLRGSYNEQFF
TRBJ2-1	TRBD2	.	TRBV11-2	TGTGCCAGCAAGCGGGAGACGACCTACAATGAGCAGTTCTTC	CASKRETTYNEQFF
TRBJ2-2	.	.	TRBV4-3	TGCGCCAGCAGCGTACCGGGCCCGGGGAAGGGGGGCACCGGGGAGCTGTTTTTT	CASSVPGPGKGGTGELFF
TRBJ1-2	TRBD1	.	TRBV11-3	TGTGCCAGCAGCCCTGGGACAGGGGACGGCTACACCTTC	CASSPGTGDGYTF
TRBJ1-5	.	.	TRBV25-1	TGTGCCAGTCATACCGCCGGGACCCTCAAGCATTTT	CASHTAGTLKHF
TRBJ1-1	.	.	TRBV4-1	TGCGCCAGCAGCCAAGGTTGGTCAGGCGGATTGAACACTGAAGCTTTCTTT	CASSQGWSGGLNTEAFF
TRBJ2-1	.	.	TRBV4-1	TGCGCCAGCAGCCAATCTCAGGGGCTGCGGGAGCAGTTCTTC	CASSQSQGLREQFF
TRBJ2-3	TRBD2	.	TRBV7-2	TGTGCCAGCAGCCCCCGGCCTAGCGGTACAGATACGCAGTATTTT	CASSPRPSGTDTQYF
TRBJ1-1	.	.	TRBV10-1	TGCGCCAGCAGTGAGCCCTCACGAATGAACACTGAAGCTTTCTTT	CASSEPSRMNTEAFF
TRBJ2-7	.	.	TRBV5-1	TGCGCCAGCAGCTTGGGGGCCGCATCCCACGAGCAGTACTTC	CASSLGAASHEQYF
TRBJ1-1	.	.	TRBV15	TGTGCCACCAGCAGAGTGGCGGTCACTGAAGCTTTCTTT	CATSRVAVTEAFF
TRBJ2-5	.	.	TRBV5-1	TGCGCCAGCAGCTCAGGGTACGGGCACGATGGAGAGACCCAGTACTTC	CASSSGYGHDGETQYF
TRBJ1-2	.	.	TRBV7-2	TGTGCCAGCAGCCCCCAGACTACTACGGGCTATGGCTACACCTTC	CASSPQTTTGYGYTF
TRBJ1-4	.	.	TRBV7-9	TGTGCCAGCAGCCGCCCAGGGCTTTCAAGCGAAAAACTGTTTTTT	CASSRPGLSSEKLFF
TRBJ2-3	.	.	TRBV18	TGTGCCAGCTCAAGGCCTAGCGCGACCCGCACAGATACGCAGTATTTT	CASSRPSATRTDTQYF
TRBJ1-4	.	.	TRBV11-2	TGTGCCAGCAGCTTAGATTTTTATAGGGGGGCTAATGAAAAACTGTTTTTT	CASSLDFYRGANEKLFF
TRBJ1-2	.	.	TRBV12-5	TGTGCTAGTGGTTTGGTACCCCTCCTTATTCAGGGACAAGACTATGGCTACACCTTC	CASGLVPLLIQGQDYGYTF
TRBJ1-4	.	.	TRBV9	TGTGCCAGCAGCCCTGGGGGACACACTAATGAAAAACTGTTTTTT	CASSPGGHTNEKLFF
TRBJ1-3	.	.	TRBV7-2	TGTGCCAGCAACGGGGGGCTTGGAAACACCATATATTTT	CASNGGLGNTIYF
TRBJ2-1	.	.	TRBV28	TGTGCCACTGTTCGTACCTCATGGGAGCAGTTCTTC	CATVRTSWEQFF
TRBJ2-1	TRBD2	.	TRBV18	TGTGCCAGCTCACCTAAACTAGGACTAGCGGGAGGGAACAATGAGCAGTTCTTC	CASSPKLGLAGGNNEQFF
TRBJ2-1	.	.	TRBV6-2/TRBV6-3	TGTGCCAGCAGTTACCGGGGCGAGCAGTTCTTC	CASSYRGEQFF
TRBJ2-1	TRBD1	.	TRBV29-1	TGCAGCGTTGAGGGACAGGGTTACAATGAGCAGTTCTTC	CSVEGQGYNEQFF
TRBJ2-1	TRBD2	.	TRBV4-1	TGCGCCAGCAGCCAAGGTAGCGGGGGTTCCATCAATGAGCAGTTCTTC	CASSQGSGGSINEQFF
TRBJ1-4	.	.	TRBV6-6	TGTGCCAGCAGTTCGTTGAGGGGAACCGAGGGTGAAAAACTGTTTTTT	CASSSLRGTEGEKLFF
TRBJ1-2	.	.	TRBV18	TGTGCCAGCTCACCACGCGGGCGTGACTATGGCTACACCTTC	CASSPRGRDYGYTF
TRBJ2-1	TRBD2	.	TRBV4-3	TGCGCCAGCAGCCAAGACCCGGGAGGGGATTCCGCCTACAATGAGCAGTTCTTC	CASSQDPGGDSAYNEQFF